Below, one T cell receptor (beta chain) is given with its context. These data belong to a study of blood T cell repertoires in COVID-19. Overall study context: The United States, Italy and Spain provided the acute and convalescent COVID-19 samples. From T cells, B-cell-depleted T cells, or PBMCs came the material, which was cDNA or gDNA.

The CDR3 is made up of 15 amino acids. Germline V gives CDR1 LNHDA, CDR2 SQIVND (reference sequence). V was pared by 5 bases and J by 1 base, with 14 bases between. Per the original data handling: Reference gene primer amplification gave nucleated cell count estimates. The repertoire was sequenced with immunoSEQ multiplex PCR; TCRdb's copy has only in-frame clones and lacks some. The V and J calls and clone size come from that table; D and trimming were worked out from the DNA. The data show 100,000 or so clones, around nine tenths seen once. Enrollment of patients from Seattle took place during active infection, with longitudinal follow-up.

This clonotype originated in a woman between 50 and 59 years old with COVID-19, enrolled during active disease. The rearrangement joins TRBV19 to TRBJ1-1; D is ambiguous. Sequencing used peripheral blood. The CDR3 reads CASSDQILRNTEAFF. In DNA form, the CDR3 reads TGTGCCAGTAGTGATCAAATTCTTAGGAACACTGAAGCTTTCTTT. The entire variable domain, with the rest obtained from reference TRBV19 and TRBJ1-1, is as follows: DGGITQSPKYLFRKEGQNVTLSCEQNLNHDAMYWYRQDPGQGLRLIYYSQIVNDFQKGDIAEGYSVSREKKESFPLTVTSAQKNPTAFYLCASSDQILRNTEAFFGQGTRLTVV.